Given below is one T cell receptor (beta chain) in context. It has no known antigen specificity. No base quality values were provided; no much bigger clone lies one nucleotide off. The library was obtained by the immunoSEQ multiplex PCR assay. For the multiplex PCR, a mixture combining 60 forward primers for TCR Vbeta segments and 13 reverse primers for TCR Jbeta segments was used. Amplification of the CDR3 region of rearranged TCR beta genes was performed with a multiplex PCR assay on genomic DNA. Amplified TCR beta libraries were sequenced as 87-base-pair reads on the Illumina HiSeq System. The published analysis was carried out like this. A later analysis tallied 70 million to 100 million unique TCR beta chains across the 666 repertoires, and approximately 12 million of those chains were shared by two or more donors. Raw reads were error-corrected and collapsed into unique sequences by a nearest-neighbor algorithm in which closely related sequences were merged to remove PCR and sequencing errors. CDR3 sequences were aligned to IMGT reference sequences to assign V, D and J gene segments. For a sequence to be retained, a match of at least six nucleotides to both a V gene segment and a J gene segment was required. A rearrangement counted as productive if the CDR3 had no stop codons and remained in frame with V and J, and every other rearrangement counted as non-productive. Following IMGT convention, CDR3 was defined as the stretch from the second conserved V-encoded cysteine up to the conserved J-encoded phenylalanine. Sequences without an unambiguous match to a single V gene segment were excluded from the earlier analysis of approximately 600 of the donors. In an earlier analysis of approximately 590 of the donors, V segments were called functional above 56.7% productive rearrangements and were called segregating when the between-donor standard deviation exceeded 5%. A statistical classification framework was built to diagnose cytomegalovirus status from the catalog of TCR beta chain sequences. V and J gene assignment, in a later analysis, came from comparing TCR nucleotide sequences with IMGT/GENE-DB human TR gene sequences. Using the TCRdist pipeline, a later analysis assigned CDR3 sequences along with most-parsimonious VDJ recombination scenarios. In a later analysis, each TCR beta chain was defined by its CDR3 amino acid sequence together with its V-gene family, and reads lacking a unique V-gene family were excluded. As a way to deal with suspected cross-contamination and a sequencing artifact, a later analysis dropped 500 to 700 nucleotide sequences that were highly shared and had low generation probability. For each public chain, a later analysis derived a clonal expansion index from normalized ranks of inferred template counts within each repertoire. Generation probabilities in a later analysis came from a VDJ recombination model fitted to out-of-frame rearrangements, and those results were checked against IGoR. In a later analysis, TCR-TCR, TCR-HLA and TCR-CMV co-occurrence was scored with hypergeometric tests, and a repertoire-size bias correction was applied to TCR pairs. In a later analysis, false discovery rates were estimated by permuting HLA or CMV assignments 20 times. A later analysis grouped co-occurring TCRs with DBSCAN, adding TCRdist sequence similarity when clustering within HLA-allele-positive subsets. Co-occurrence clustering excluded repertoires with fewer than 30,000 or more than 120,000 public chains, plus five with anomalous nucleotide sharing. TCRdb took this table from immuneACCESS and kept in-frame rearrangements with V and J called. Such tables lack part of the clones; where checked against another copy, unresolved V genes explain under half of the gap, and the rest is unexplained. The V and J calls and clone size are taken from that table; D and trimming were inferred from the DNA. Across this sample there are approximately 210,000 clones, with about 89% seen only once. 1% to 1.5% of the sample is in the top ten clones.

The cohort consisted of more than 650 healthy bone marrow donors. Cohort members were all nominally healthy when sampled, although unrecorded immune exposures were likely present. The donor tested CMV seronegative and was one of the 352 seronegative cohort members. Every donor gave a peripheral blood sample, and the peripheral blood mononuclear cells from that sample were used for TCR beta sequencing. Genomic DNA was extracted from the blood cell samples with the Qiagen DNeasy Blood Extraction Kit. Spanning cysteine to phenylalanine, the CDR3 consists of 13 amino acids. Left in the record is the CDR3 DNA by itself, 39 bases read in frame from the first base. Trimming takes 5 bases off V and 6 bases off J; junction bases not matched to a gene: 4. CDR1 and CDR2 are drawn from the germline V gene: MDHEN, SYDVKM. The sample belongs to a study of cytomegalovirus exposure and HLA in healthy donors (dated by TCRdb to the late 2010s). In terms of the full investigation: An earlier analysis of about 560 of the donors reported about 260 Gb of sequence data and roughly 120 million unique TCR beta sequences obtained from some 170 million T cells. About 320 gigabases of sequencing data and approximately 93 million unique TCR sequences were included in an early release covering over 600 HLA-typed donors. The genetic ancestry cluster associated with self-reported Caucasian donors included about 84% of the roughly 390 genotyped donors. The study aimed to test whether signatures of past pathogen exposure could be identified by cataloging public T cell receptors. The study used immunosequencing to profile the T cell repertoires of 670 or so subjects and linked those repertoires to cytomegalovirus serostatus. In addition to the first cohort of 666 subjects, a separate validation cohort of 130 or so different subjects was used. The study combined high-throughput TCR immunosequencing, statistical association of individual TCRs with disease status, and machine learning to predict cytomegalovirus infection status. A later analysis re-analyzed previously published TCR beta repertoires from several hundred donors and added high-resolution HLA genotyping to study TCR occurrence patterns. Rather than drawing on any new phenotypic data, the later analysis identified candidate immune exposures from TCR beta sequences and the way those sequences occurred across donors. To decide whether each TCR beta V gene segment behaved as functional or pseudogenic, an earlier analysis of 587 of the donors relied on high-throughput TCR beta sequencing. Donor age, sex, ethnicity and CMV serostatus were compiled together with the repertoire data. Genome-wide SNP genotypes for about three fifths of the 666 donors were used in a later genetic analysis, which treated that subset as a discovery cohort. Every repertoire in the discovery cohort had been generated on one and the same sequencing platform. HLA typing included class I and class II loci at four-digit resolution. Typing coverage differed by locus: A, B, C, DRB1 and DQB1 were typed in about 620-640 donors, DQA1 in around 500, DPA1 in 600 to 610, and DPB1 in roughly 470. A few DR-DQ haplotypes were treated as single units for association and clustering because of strong linkage in the cohort. Among roughly 400 genotyped donors of the cohort, an average of about 240,000 unique TCR beta nucleotide sequences were sequenced per donor, roughly 18% of them non-productive.

What the authors observed across the whole study: A later analysis found that TCR association rates varied across HLA loci, with DRB1 alleles showing the most associated TCRs and HLA-C alleles the fewest. Presence/absence analyses assumed roughly uniform sequencing depth across donors, an assumption that may not hold. In both the original and validation cohorts, the classifier was reported to diagnose cytomegalovirus status with high specificity and sensitivity. A further reported finding was that TCR beta sequences accurately predicted the HLA-A and HLA-B alleles for most subjects in the first cohort. Some IMGT-functional V segments, including TRBV6-2 and TRBV6-3, could not be told apart with the 87-base-pair reads, so those segments were excluded. Immune exposure information for the cohort was limited to CMV serostatus. A group of highly shared sequence variants was considered likely to be a technical artifact of the sequencing pipeline. Only TCR beta chains were sequenced in this cohort, and the absence of alpha or paired-chain data limited detectable features. In a later analysis, most CMV-associated TCR beta chains were found to appear HLA-restricted, with HLA associations seemingly driven largely by CMV exposure. A few of the identified cytomegalovirus-associated TCR beta chains were confirmed in vitro to be specific for cytomegalovirus antigens. When HLA alleles, especially DR and DQ, strongly co-occurred, TCR associations were difficult to assign to individual alleles. Because counts were too low, 15 to 20 rarely observed V segments, including chromosome 9 orphons, were excluded from the earlier analysis of a few hundred of the donors. Broadly in line with IMGT annotations, most TCR beta V segments showed up in productive rearrangements about 87% or about 30% of the time in an earlier analysis of under 700 of the donors. Most TCR sequences were observed very rarely across donors, whereas some public TCRs were present in many individuals. An association between a missense DCLRE1C variant and V-gene and J-gene trimming of TCR beta chains was found in a later genetic analysis and replicated in an independent cohort. Because some donors lacked HLA typing at each locus, the association tests relied only on the typed subset. Specific HLA alleles were associated with 15,000 to 20,000 TCR beta sequences at a false discovery rate of 0.05 in a later analysis. Correlated functional status among segregating V segments might be attributable to linkage disequilibrium, but an unknown experimental factor could not be ruled out. The study listed approximately 160 TCR beta chains as associated with cytomegalovirus. According to the authors, the approach could potentially be generalized to other disease states and immunological phenotypes. A later analysis reported that several top co-occurrence clusters appeared linked to parvovirus B19, influenza, CMV and Epstein-Barr virus. A later analysis found that HLA-associated TCR beta chains were more clonally expanded and had lower generation probabilities than equally common non-associated chains. In a later genetic analysis, fewer N-insertions in productive TCRs were reported among donors in an Asian-associated ancestry cluster than the roughly 700-donor mean.

The receptor's source is a man aged 25 to 40 in good health and CMV-seronegative. This chain joins TRBV28 to TRBJ1-5; TRBD1 matches 7 bases in the middle. Material for sequencing was PBMCs. The CDR3 amino acid sequence is: CASSRGPGQPQHF. The sequence in DNA is TGTGCCAGCAGTAGGGGGCCTGGTCAGCCCCAGCATTTT. Beyond the CDR3, the reference TRBV28 and TRBJ1-5 genes provide the residues; the full variable domain reads: DVKVTQSSRYLVKRTGEKVFLECVQDMDHENMFWYRQDPGLGLRLIYFSYDVKMKEKGDIPEGYSVSREKKERFSLILESASTNQTSMYLCASSRGPGQPQHFGDGTRLSIL.